These 24 T cell receptor beta chains originate from one sample sequenced in a study of T cells in localized non-small cell lung cancer. The protocol was immunoSEQ multiplex PCR, while the TCRdb copy is restricted to in-frame clones and leaves out a portion. The sample carries around 80,000 clones, around three quarters recorded once. The starting material was PBMCs, obtained before any cancer treatment. The receptors were sampled from a man aged 40 to 75 with stage II squamous cell lung carcinoma.

V gene TRBV27 combines with J gene TRBJ2-1, with a tentative D call TRBD2 (6 bases). There are 14 residues in the CDR3. Per germline, CDR1 MNHEY and CDR2 SMNVEV (reference sequence). Trimming left V 2 bases short and J 2 bases short, with 7 bases between. CDR3 DNA: TGTGCCAGCAGTTTAGCGGGACCCTACAATGAGCAGTTCTTC. The encoded protein is CASSLAGPYNEQFF.

This clone was observed once. The chain carries TRBV5-1 and TRBJ2-1, with 12 bases that match TRBD2. With V trimmed by 3 bases and J by 4 bases, 5 bases remained unmatched. The germline gives CDR1 SGHRS, CDR2 YFSETQ. The CDR3 runs 16 residues. CDR3 nucleotides: TGCGCCAGCAGCTCTATACTAGCGGGGGGTTACAATGAGCAGTTCTTC. Translated: CASSSILAGGYNEQFF.

The gene calls are TRBV7-8 and TRBJ1-1; 8 nucleotides agree with TRBD1. Germline V gene data show CDR1 as SGHVS and CDR2 as FQNEAQ. The V segment lost 3 bases and the J segment 4 bases; nucleotides outside the gene matches: 10. The CDR3 spans 16 residues. The CDR3 loop reads CASSLRDRNLGTEAFF. DNA of the CDR3: TGTGCCAGCAGCTTGAGGGACAGGAATTTGGGCACTGAAGCTTTCTTT.

This chain connects TRBV6-1 to TRBJ1-1; D ambiguous. The V and J ends lost 3 bases and 8 bases respectively, with 7 bases between them. The CDR3 runs to 11 residues. Germline CDR1 and CDR2: MNHNS and SASEGT. CDR3 region: CASSDTLEAFF. The CDR3 bases are TGTGCCAGCAGTGACACTTTGGAAGCTTTCTTT.

This chain links TRBV5-6 with TRBJ2-1, with 7 bases aligning to TRBD2. This CDR3 has 14 amino acids. Germline V gene lookup returns CDR1 SGHDT and CDR2 YYEEEE. Germline trimming cut 4 bases from V and 8 bases from J; bases unmatched to any gene: 9. CDR3 sequence: CASSTRGDWHEQFF. The CDR3 DNA reads as TGTGCCAGCAGCACCCGGGGGGACTGGCATGAGCAGTTCTTC.

The chain couples TRBV6-1 to TRBJ2-7, with a possible D match to TRBD1 (5 bases). The CDR3 spans 13 residues. V lost 2 bases and J lost 5, with 10 bases in between. Germline values: CDR1 MNHNS, CDR2 SASEGT. This chain's CDR3 is CASSESQGDEQYF. CDR3 in DNA: TGTGCCAGCAGTGAAAGTCAGGGCGACGAGCAGTACTTC.

The CDR3 protein is CASSQARGTGELFF. The CDR3 nucleotides are TGCGCCAGCAGCCAGGCCCGTGGGACCGGGGAGCTGTTTTTT. The V and J genes are TRBV4-1 and TRBJ2-2; D is unclear. Germline V gives CDR1 MGHRA, CDR2 YSYEKL. V lost 3 bases to trimming and J lost 5 bases, with 10 bases between them. The CDR3 sequence is 14 residues long.

V and J are TRBV2 and TRBJ2-7, with D tentatively TRBD2 (7 bases). Trimming took off 4 bases at V and 2 bases at J, with 24 bases between the two ends. CDR1 and CDR2 from the germline V gene are SNHLY and FYNNEI. This CDR3 comprises 18 residues. The chain's CDR3 is CASSVPVSGGPNTYEQYF. The CDR3 DNA reads TGTGCCAGCAGTGTCCCGGTTTCCGGGGGGCCTAATACCTACGAGCAGTACTTC.

For the CDR3, the DNA is TGTGCCAGCAGCCCCTCAGGGCAAAAAGGCCCTACTAACTATGGCTACACCTTC. Translating gives CASSPSGQKGPTNYGYTF. This sequence joins TRBV7-9 and TRBJ1-2; maybe TRBD1 (5 bases). Per germline, CDR1 SEHNR and CDR2 FQNEAQ (reference sequence). The CDR3 spans 18 residues. V lost 5 bases and J 0 bases, leaving 22 bases between the germline ends.

The chain joins TRBV4-2 to TRBJ2-5; D possibly corresponds to TRBD1 (5 bases). The CDR3 is 16 residues long. Germline CDR1 is LGHNA and CDR2 is YNFKEQ. V lost 1 base, J lost 7 bases, and 19 bases lay in between. The CDR3 is CASSQVRSATQGTQYF. CDR3 bases: TGTGCCAGCAGCCAAGTTAGGAGCGCGACTCAGGGGACCCAGTACTTC.

Only a few counts were recorded for this clone. The V call is TRBV5-1, the J call TRBJ2-7; D remains unclear. The CDR3 is made up of 13 amino acids. In germline, CDR1 is SGHRS, CDR2 YFSETQ. V dropped 0 bases and J dropped 3 bases, with 7 bases sitting between them. The CDR3 loop is CASSLARDYEQYF. The CDR3 DNA sequence: TGCGCCAGCAGCTTGGCCAGAGACTACGAGCAGTACTTC.

This chain connects TRBV29-1 to TRBJ1-1; D call uncertain. The germline gives CDR1 SQVTM, CDR2 ANQGSEA. The CDR3 has 12 residues. V dropped 6 bases and J dropped 4 bases, with 12 bases sitting between them. CDR3 amino acids: CSVFRSGTEAFF. The CDR3 DNA sequence: TGCAGCGTATTTAGGTCCGGCACTGAAGCTTTCTTT. Full variable domain (outside the CDR3, taken from reference TRBV29-1 and TRBJ1-1): SAVISQKPSRDICQRGTSLTIQCQVDSQVTMMFWYRQQPGQSLTLIATANQGSEATYESGFVIDKFPISRPNLTFSTLTVSNMSPEDSSIYLCSVFRSGTEAFFGQGTRLTVV.

This clone was recorded a few times. The chain recombines TRBV5-1 with TRBJ1-1, with 7 bases identical to TRBD1. CDR3 length equals 18 residues. Germline V gene data show CDR1 as SGHRS and CDR2 as YFSETQ. The ends lost 4 bases at V and 5 bases at J; junction bases unmatched: 20. CDR3 amino acids: CASSPVTLDRVVGTEAFF. CDR3 bases: TGCGCCAGCAGCCCAGTTACCCTTGACAGGGTGGTAGGAACTGAAGCTTTCTTT.

The genes are TRBV30 and TRBJ2-7; 9 bases line up with TRBD1. The J segment lost 6 bases and the V segment lost 7 bases, leaving 10 bases of the junction unmatched. Germline V gene sequence: CDR1 GTSNPN, CDR2 SVGIG (reference sequence). The CDR3 is 13 amino acids. In nucleotides, the CDR3 is TGTGCCTTTCAGACAGGGGGGGGGACCGAGCAGTACTTC. It is translated as CAFQTGGGTEQYF.

This chain joins TRBV7-6 and TRBJ1-3; possibly TRBD1 for D (6 bases). CDR3 length: 17 amino acids. V was pared by 8 bases and J by 2 bases, with 22 bases between. The germline V gene encodes CDR1 SGHVS and CDR2 FNYEAQ. The CDR3 coding sequence is TGTGCCAGCCGGGGGCCCACCGCGCAGGTCACTGGAAACACCATATATTTT. Protein product: CASRGPTAQVTGNTIYF.

This clone was found a few times. The chain carries TRBV5-1 and TRBJ2-1, with D possibly matching TRBD2 (5 bases). V was clipped by 0 bases and J by 2 bases, with 9 bases between them. CDR3 length: 15 amino acids. From germline, CDR1 is SGHRS and CDR2 YFSETQ. CDR3 bases: TGCGCCAGCAGCTTGGGTGGGAGTACCTACAATGAGCAGTTCTTC. Its protein product is CASSLGGSTYNEQFF.

The chain has TRBV9 and TRBJ2-1, with a tentative D call TRBD1 (6 bases). The CDR3 totals 15 residues. Germline V gene lookup returns CDR1 SGDLS and CDR2 YYNGEE. V was trimmed by 0 bases and J by 9 bases, leaving 16 bases between them. The CDR3 coding sequence is TGTGCCAGCAGCGTAGAGTTACAGGGTGGGGTTGAGCAGTTCTTC. Protein product: CASSVELQGGVEQFF.

The chain carries TRBV23-1 and TRBJ1-1; D gene uncertain. TRBV23-1 is an ORF for which the function is uncertain. Trimming took 7 bases from V and 11 from J, leaving 14 bases between them. This CDR3 comprises 11 residues. The CDR3 DNA reads TGCGCCAGCACCCAGACAAGCTGGGCTTTCTTT. As protein: CASTQTSWAFF.

The rearrangement joins TRBV4-2 to TRBJ2-5; no clear D gene. The germline V gene has CDR1 LGHNA and CDR2 YNFKEQ. Trimming removed 1 base at V and 1 base at J, with 7 bases between. The CDR3 is made up of 14 amino acids. The CDR3 DNA is TGTGCCAGCAGCCAAGTAGTAGGCCAAGAGACCCAGTACTTC. Protein: CASSQVVGQETQYF.

This clone was seen only a few times. The V and J genes are TRBV7-2 and TRBJ1-1; 10 positions agree with TRBD1. The V segment lost 4 bases and the J segment 5 bases; nucleotides outside the gene matches: 4. The CDR3 is 14 amino acids. Per the germline V gene, CDR1 is SGHTA and CDR2 is FQGNSA. In DNA form, the CDR3 reads TGTGCCAGCAGCTGGACAGGGGGAAGGACTGAAGCTTTCTTT. Amino acids: CASSWTGGRTEAFF.

In its sample, this clone was seen once. This chain joins TRBV6-6 and TRBJ2-7; D call uncertain. Germline V gene sequence: CDR1 MNHNY, CDR2 SVGAGI (reference sequence). Trimming pared 8 bases from V and 3 bases from J, leaving 11 bases between. This CDR3 contains 12 residues. The CDR3 coding sequence is TGTGCCAGCGGACCGCTGGGCTACGAGCAGTACTTC. Translation gives CASGPLGYEQYF.

V and J are TRBV5-4 and TRBJ2-6; 8 bases match TRBD1. The CDR3 length is 16 residues. Germline values: CDR1 SGHNT, CDR2 YYREEE (reference sequence). With V trimmed by 4 bases and J by 2 bases, 5 bases remained unmatched. The CDR3 DNA is TGTGCCAGCAGCCTGACAGGGGACGCTGGGGCCAACGTCCTGACTTTC. Residues: CASSLTGDAGANVLTF. The full variable domain, its missing parts supplied by reference TRBV5-4 and TRBJ2-6, is ETGVTQSPTHLIKTRGQQVTLRCSSQSGHNTVSWYQQALGQGPQFIFQYYREEENGRGNFPPRFSGLQFPNYSSELNVNALELDDSALYLCASSLTGDAGANVLTFGAGSRLTVL.

This chain uses TRBV5-4 with TRBJ2-5; the match to TRBD1 covers 9 bases. Germline CDR1 and CDR2: SGHNT and YYREEE (reference sequence). The CDR3 loop spans 16 amino acids. V shed 6 bases, J shed 4 bases, and the junction held 13 bases outside the gene matches. DNA of the CDR3: TGTGCCAGCACCCGGGGGACAGGGACGAGGTCAGAGACCCAGTACTTC. It yields the protein CASTRGTGTRSETQYF. The variable domain in full, with the rest retrieved from reference TRBV5-4 and TRBJ2-5, is ETGVTQSPTHLIKTRGQQVTLRCSSQSGHNTVSWYQQALGQGPQFIFQYYREEENGRGNFPPRFSGLQFPNYSSELNVNALELDDSALYLCASTRGTGTRSETQYFGPGTRLLVL.

This clone appeared a single time. The V and J genes are TRBV27 and TRBJ1-6, with 7 bases lining up with TRBD1. Looked up from germline, CDR1 is MNHEY and CDR2 is SMNVEV (reference sequence). Trimming cost V 8 bases and J 6 bases; bases outside gene matches: 1. This CDR3 is 12 amino acids long. The CDR3 here is CASGTVNSPLHF. CDR3 sequence (DNA): TGTGCCAGCGGGACAGTTAATTCACCCCTCCACTTT.